This TCR beta chain was captured in a study of OX40 agonist ivuxolimab in advanced cancers. Background on the study: At 0.01 to 10 mg/kg, ivuxolimab was administered intravenously to patients every 2 weeks. Age averaged 60 years (range roughly 23 to 80), and around 78% were male.

To note about this clone: Its specificity is not known.

Study results and limitations: CD8+ T cells showed, on average, more clonal expansion than CD4+ cells.

Looked up from germline, CDR1 is SGHVS and CDR2 is FQNEAQ. The CDR3 loop spans 15 amino acids. Profiled with immunoSEQ multiplex PCR; TCRdb holds only in-frame clones, not every one. The table lists some 40,000 clones, 85% to 95% of them singletons. The clonotype comes from an adult with an advanced solid tumor such as melanoma, head and neck, liver or kidney cancer. This material consisted of CD4+ or CD8+ T cells sorted from blood, taken in a trial of the OX40 agonist ivuxolimab. The chain links TRBV7-8 to TRBJ2-5, with 11 positions matching TRBD2. TRBJ2-7 explains the end of the DNA better; the J call may be wrong. CDR3 amino acids: CASSLKGTSGYEQYF. DNA of the CDR3: TGTGCCAGCAGCTTAAAAGGGACTAGCGGCTACGAGCAGTACTTC.